This TCR beta chain was recovered during a study of radiotherapy plus CTLA-4 blockade in lung cancer. Study in general: Among enrolled patients, less than 20% responded and more than 25% achieved disease control. General study points: There was expansion of tumor-derived TCR clones in blood after radiotherapy plus ipilimumab.

This clone was counted a few times. No antigen is known for it. Method: immunoSEQ multiplex PCR; TCRdb's copy keeps in-frame clones and lacks some. This sample has about 59,000 clones; approximately 67% occur once, and the top ten carry about 8.5%. CDR3 length: 19 amino acids. Ipilimumab-mediated CTLA-4 blockade plus focal radiation was given to patients having chemo-refractory metastatic non-small-cell lung cancer. The specimen was peripheral blood, collected from a patient treated with radiotherapy plus ipilimumab. The chain links TRBV21-1 to TRBJ2-3; the table's D call TRBD2 went unverified against the DNA. TRBV21-1 is an annotated pseudogene. The receptor comes from a human donor with non-small cell lung cancer whose response to radiotherapy plus ipilimumab could not be evaluated. CDR3 bases: TGTGCCAGCAGCAGTCCGGGACTAGCGGGAGGTAAGGGCCCAGATACGCAGTATTTT. It codes for CASSSPGLAGGKGPDTQYF.